This TCR beta chain was recorded in a study of cytomegalovirus exposure and HLA in healthy donors. Amplification used 60 Vbeta primers and 13 Jbeta primers. This table comes from immunoSEQ multiplex PCR, and its TCRdb copy is limited to in-frame clones, with some not included. The sample contains around 230,000 clones, 70% to 90% of which appear only once. Study-level findings and limits: The authors listed some 150 TCR beta chains as cytomegalovirus-associated. Owing to their indistinguishability, certain V segments, notably TRBV6-2 and TRBV6-3, were excluded.

The germline V gene has CDR1 MNHEY and CDR2 SVGAGI. V lost 8 bases and J lost 1, with 15 bases in between. The CDR3 runs to 14 residues. This clone was found once. Its antigen is unidentified. The receptor's source is a girl aged 2 to 9 in good health and CMV-seronegative. The sample consisted of PBMCs. The chain combines TRBV6-5 with TRBJ2-7; tentative D call: TRBD2 (5 bases). CDR3 in amino acids: CASYRELGSYEQYF. CDR3 DNA: TGTGCCAGCTATAGGGAGCTTGGGTCCTACGAGCAGTACTTC.